Below, 7 T cell receptor beta chains from the same sample are listed, as sequenced in a study of cytomegalovirus exposure and HLA in healthy donors. 13 Jbeta primers and 60 Vbeta primers were used for the PCR. Method: immunoSEQ multiplex PCR; TCRdb's copy keeps in-frame clones and lacks some. The repertoire holds 95,000 to 110,000 clones, with over 75% as singletons. Sample: PBMCs. The receptors were gathered from a woman aged 18-29 years in good health and CMV-seropositive.

CDR3 DNA: TGTGCCAGCACTCTATCCCACGGGACAGTCACCGATACGCAGTATTTT. It yields the protein CASTLSHGTVTDTQYF. The V and J genes are TRBV28 and TRBJ2-3; the match to TRBD1 covers 7 bases. Per the germline V gene, CDR1 is MDHEN and CDR2 is SYDVKM. This CDR3 has 16 residues. V was pared by 7 bases and J by 6 bases, with 16 bases of the junction left unmatched.

CDR3 nucleotides: TGTGCCAGCAGTTCTTACCCGACAGGGGGGGACTACGAGCAGTACTTC. Encoded protein: CASSSYPTGGDYEQYF. The chain combines TRBV28 with TRBJ2-7, with 9 bases identical to TRBD1. The CDR3 sequence is 16 residues long. Per the germline V gene, CDR1 is MDHEN and CDR2 is SYDVKM. Losses at the gene ends were 4 bases for V and 3 bases for J; bases not matched to a gene: 10.

V usage is TRBV5-4 and J usage is TRBJ2-1; D remains unclear. The germline V gene encodes CDR1 SGHNT and CDR2 YYREEE (reference sequence). The CDR3 sequence is 15 residues long. Trimming left V 1 base short and J 8 bases short, with 16 bases between. This CDR3 is CASSLSLTPGDEQFF. The CDR3 bases are TGTGCCAGCAGCTTGTCACTAACCCCCGGCGATGAGCAGTTCTTC.

V usage is TRBV19 and J usage is TRBJ1-1; 9 nucleotides align to TRBD1. This CDR3 has 14 amino acids. The ends lost 4 bases at V and 5 bases at J; junction bases unmatched: 5. Germline CDR1 reads LNHDA; CDR2 reads SQIVND (reference sequence). The DNA of the CDR3 is TGTGCCAGTAGTACTCAGACAGGGGGAACTGAAGCTTTCTTT. Encoded protein: CASSTQTGGTEAFF.

The chain combines TRBV7-9 with TRBJ1-4; a weak D match, TRBD1 (6 bases). Trimming took 5 bases from V and 5 from J, leaving 12 bases between them. Germline V gene lookup returns CDR1 SEHNR and CDR2 FQNEAQ (reference sequence). The CDR3 is made up of 14 amino acids. The CDR3 sequence is CASSTRTENEKLFF. In DNA, the CDR3 is TGTGCCAGCAGCACCAGGACAGAAAATGAAAAACTGTTTTTT.

This sequence joins TRBV30 and TRBJ1-2; a possible D gene is TRBD1 (6 bases). The CDR3 length is 11 residues. V gave up 7 bases and J gave up 2 bases, with 8 bases separating them. In germline, CDR1 is GTSNPN, CDR2 SVGIG (reference sequence). The CDR3 nucleotides read TGTGCCTCTACAGGGAACTATGGCTACACCTTC. As protein: CASTGNYGYTF.

CDR3: CASSEVPGTEAFF. In DNA form, the CDR3 reads TGTGCCAGCAGTGAAGTCCCGGGTACTGAAGCTTTCTTT. This sequence joins TRBV6-1 and TRBJ1-1; D not resolved. V gave up 1 base and J gave up 5 bases, with 8 bases separating them. CDR3 length equals 13 residues. CDR1 is MNHNS, CDR2 SASEGT, per germline.